This T cell receptor beta chain derives from a study of shared clonotypes between healthy human individuals. Study overall: Sampling drew on donors who were a couple of women and a few men aged 18 to 49.

Genomic DNA belonging to each subset was distributed in equal measure over several immunoSEQ plates. Data came from immunoSEQ multiplex PCR; TCRdb stores just in-frame clones and leaves some out. The sample has 800,000 to 950,000 clones; about 97% are singletons. Study conclusions and caveats: Having only a few donors restricted how much genetic and exposure-history diversity was captured. Although depth was large, rarefaction showed that sequencing of the sorted subsets was incomplete.

A remark on this clone: As yet, its antigen is unknown.

This CDR3 is built from 14 residues. V was clipped by 8 bases and J by 3 bases; unmatched bases: 5. The germline V gene encodes CDR1 SNHLY and CDR2 FYNNEI. The naive CD8 subset, CD45RO-negative cells positively selected for CCR7, excluded terminally differentiated effector memory CD45RA+ cells. This chain joins TRBV2 and TRBJ2-1; 9 nucleotides align to TRBD1. Sequencing input: naive CD8+ T cells sorted from blood. This clonotype was obtained from a man younger than 40 in good health. CDR3 sequence: CASASGQGYNEQFF. For the CDR3, the DNA is TGTGCCAGCGCTTCGGGACAGGGCTACAATGAGCAGTTCTTC.